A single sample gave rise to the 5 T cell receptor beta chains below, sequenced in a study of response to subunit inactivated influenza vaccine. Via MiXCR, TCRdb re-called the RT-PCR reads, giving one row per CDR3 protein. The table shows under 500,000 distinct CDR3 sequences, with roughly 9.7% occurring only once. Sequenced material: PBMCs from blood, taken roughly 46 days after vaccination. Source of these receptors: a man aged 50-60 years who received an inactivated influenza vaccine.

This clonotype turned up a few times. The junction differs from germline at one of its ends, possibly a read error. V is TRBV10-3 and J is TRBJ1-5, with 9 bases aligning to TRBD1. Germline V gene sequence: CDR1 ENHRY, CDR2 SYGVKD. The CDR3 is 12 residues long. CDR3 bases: TGTGCCATTGGACAGGGGAACCAGCCCCAGGATTTT. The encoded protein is CAIGQGNQPQDF.

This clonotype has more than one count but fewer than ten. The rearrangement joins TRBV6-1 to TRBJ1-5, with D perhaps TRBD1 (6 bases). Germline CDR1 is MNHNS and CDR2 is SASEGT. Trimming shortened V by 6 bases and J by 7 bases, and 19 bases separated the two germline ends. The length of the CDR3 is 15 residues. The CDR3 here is CASRNGGAQGQPQHF. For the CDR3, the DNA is TGTGCCAGCAGAAACGGGGGGGCTCAGGGGCAGCCCCAGCATTTT.

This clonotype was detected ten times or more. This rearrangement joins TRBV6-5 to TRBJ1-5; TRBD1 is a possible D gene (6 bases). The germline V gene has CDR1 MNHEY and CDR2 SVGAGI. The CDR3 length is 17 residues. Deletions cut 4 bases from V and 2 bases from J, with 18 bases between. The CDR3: CASSSFQTGGGNQPQHF. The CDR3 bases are TGTGCCAGCAGTTCCTTTCAAACGGGGGGCGGCAATCAGCCCCAGCATTTT.

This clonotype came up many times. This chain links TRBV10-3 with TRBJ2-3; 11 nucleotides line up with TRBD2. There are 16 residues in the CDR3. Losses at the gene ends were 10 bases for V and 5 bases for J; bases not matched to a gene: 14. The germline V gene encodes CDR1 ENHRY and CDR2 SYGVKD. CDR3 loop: CATLAASGGFEDTQYF. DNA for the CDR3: TGTGCCACCCTAGCCGCTAGCGGGGGGTTTGAAGATACGCAGTATTTT.

The DNA for the CDR3 is TGTGCCAGCAGTTCAGTATACCATGAGCAGTTCTTC. This sequence encodes CASSSVYHEQFF. This rearrangement joins TRBV28 to TRBJ2-1; unclear D gene. The CDR3 covers 12 residues. Germline assignment: CDR1 MDHEN and CDR2 SYDVKM. With 4 bases removed from V and 8 bases from J, the gap between germline ends came to 9 bases.